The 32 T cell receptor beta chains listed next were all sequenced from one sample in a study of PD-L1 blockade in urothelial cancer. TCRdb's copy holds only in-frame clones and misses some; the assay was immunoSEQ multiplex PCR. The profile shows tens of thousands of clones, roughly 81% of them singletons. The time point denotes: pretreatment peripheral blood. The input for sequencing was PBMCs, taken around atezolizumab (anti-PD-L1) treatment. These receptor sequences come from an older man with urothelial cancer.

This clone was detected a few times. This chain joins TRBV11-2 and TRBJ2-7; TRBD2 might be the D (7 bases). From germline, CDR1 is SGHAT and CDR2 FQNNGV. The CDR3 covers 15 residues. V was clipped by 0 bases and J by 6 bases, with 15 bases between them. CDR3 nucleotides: TGTGCCAGCAGCTTAGAGGCGGGGGCCGCCTCCGAGCAGTACTTC. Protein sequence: CASSLEAGAASEQYF.

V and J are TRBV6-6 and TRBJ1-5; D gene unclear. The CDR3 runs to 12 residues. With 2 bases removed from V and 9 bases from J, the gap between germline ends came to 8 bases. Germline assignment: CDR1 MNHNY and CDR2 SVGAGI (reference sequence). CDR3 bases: TGTGCCAGCAGTTACGAGAGGTCGCCCCAGCATTTT. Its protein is CASSYERSPQHF.

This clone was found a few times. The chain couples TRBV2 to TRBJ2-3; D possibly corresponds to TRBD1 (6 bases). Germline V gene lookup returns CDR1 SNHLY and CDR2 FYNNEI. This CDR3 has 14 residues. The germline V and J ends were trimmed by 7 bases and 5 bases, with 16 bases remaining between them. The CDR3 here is CASILGAQLDTQYF. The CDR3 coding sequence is TGTGCCAGCATATTGGGGGCGCAGCTAGATACGCAGTATTTT. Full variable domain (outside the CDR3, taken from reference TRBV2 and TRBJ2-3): EPEVTQTPSHQVTQMGQEVILRCVPISNHLYFYWYRQILGQKVEFLVSFYNNEISEKSEIFDDQFSVERPDGSNFTLKIRSTKLEDSAMYFCASILGAQLDTQYFGPGTRLTVL.

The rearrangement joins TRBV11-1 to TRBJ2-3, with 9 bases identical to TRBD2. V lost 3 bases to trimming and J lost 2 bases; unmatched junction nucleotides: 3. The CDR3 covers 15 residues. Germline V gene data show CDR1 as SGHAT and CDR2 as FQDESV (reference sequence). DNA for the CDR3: TGTGCCAGCAGCTTTTTAGCGGGAGCCACAGATACGCAGTATTTT. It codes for CASSFLAGATDTQYF.

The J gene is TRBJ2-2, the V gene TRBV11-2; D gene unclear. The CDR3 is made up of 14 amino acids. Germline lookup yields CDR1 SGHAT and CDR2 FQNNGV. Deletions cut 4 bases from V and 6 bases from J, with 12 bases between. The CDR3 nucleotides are TGTGCCAGCAGCTCGTTGGGCCGATCCGGGGAGCTGTTTTTT. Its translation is CASSSLGRSGELFF. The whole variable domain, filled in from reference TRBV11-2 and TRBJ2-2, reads EAGVAQSPRYKIIEKRQSVAFWCNPISGHATLYWYQQILGQGPKLLIQFQNNGVVDDSQLPKDRFSAERLKGVDSTLKIQPAKLEDSAVYLCASSSLGRSGELFFGEGSRLTVL.

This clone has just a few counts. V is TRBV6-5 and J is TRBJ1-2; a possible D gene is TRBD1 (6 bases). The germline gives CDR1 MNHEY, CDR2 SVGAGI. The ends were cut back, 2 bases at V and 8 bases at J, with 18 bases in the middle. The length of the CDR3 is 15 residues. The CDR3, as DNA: TGTGCCAGCAGTTACGAGACAGGACATCGGAGGGGCTACACCTTC. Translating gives CASSYETGHRRGYTF.

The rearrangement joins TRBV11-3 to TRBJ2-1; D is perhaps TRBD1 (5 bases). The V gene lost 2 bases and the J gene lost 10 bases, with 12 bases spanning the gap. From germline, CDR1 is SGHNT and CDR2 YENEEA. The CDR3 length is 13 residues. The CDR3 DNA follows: TGTGCCAGCAGCTTACTCAGGGAAAACGAGCAGTTCTTC. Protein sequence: CASSLLRENEQFF.

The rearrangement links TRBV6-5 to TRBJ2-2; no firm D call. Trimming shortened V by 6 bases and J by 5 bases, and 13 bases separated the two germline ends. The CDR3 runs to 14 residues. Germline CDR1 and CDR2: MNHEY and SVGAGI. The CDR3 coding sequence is TGTGCCAGCAGGACCCGCAGGATAACCGGGGAGCTGTTTTTT. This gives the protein CASRTRRITGELFF.

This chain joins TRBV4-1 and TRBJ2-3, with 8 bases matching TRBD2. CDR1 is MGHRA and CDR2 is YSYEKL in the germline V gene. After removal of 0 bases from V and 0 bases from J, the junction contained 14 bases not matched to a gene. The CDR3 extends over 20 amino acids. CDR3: CASSQDLAVAGFSSTDTQYF. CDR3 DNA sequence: TGCGCCAGCAGCCAAGATCTTGCGGTAGCGGGATTTTCTAGCACAGATACGCAGTATTTT.

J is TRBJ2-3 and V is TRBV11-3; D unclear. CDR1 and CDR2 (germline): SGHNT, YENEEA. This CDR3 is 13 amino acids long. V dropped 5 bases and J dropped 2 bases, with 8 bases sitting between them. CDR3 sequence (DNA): TGTGCCAGCAGCACTACTAACACAGATACGCAGTATTTT. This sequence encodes CASSTTNTDTQYF.

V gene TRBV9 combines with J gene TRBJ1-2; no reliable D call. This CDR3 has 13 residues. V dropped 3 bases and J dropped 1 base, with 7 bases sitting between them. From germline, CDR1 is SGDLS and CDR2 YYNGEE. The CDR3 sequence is CASSDINNYGYTF. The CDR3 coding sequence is TGTGCCAGCAGCGACATAAATAACTATGGCTACACCTTC.

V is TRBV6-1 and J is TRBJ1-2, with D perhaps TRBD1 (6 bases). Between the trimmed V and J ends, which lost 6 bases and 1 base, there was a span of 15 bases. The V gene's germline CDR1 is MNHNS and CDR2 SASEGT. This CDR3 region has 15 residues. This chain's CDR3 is CASRFDRNFNYGYTF. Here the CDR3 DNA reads TGTGCCAGCAGATTCGACAGGAATTTTAACTATGGCTACACCTTC.

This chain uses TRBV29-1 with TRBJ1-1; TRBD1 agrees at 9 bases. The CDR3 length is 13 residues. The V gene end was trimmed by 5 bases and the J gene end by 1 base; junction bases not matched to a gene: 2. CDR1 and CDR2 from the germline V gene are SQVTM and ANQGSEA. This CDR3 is CSVKTGGNTEAFF. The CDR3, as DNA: TGCAGCGTTAAGACAGGGGGGAACACTGAAGCTTTCTTT. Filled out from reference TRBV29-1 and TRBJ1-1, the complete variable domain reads SAVISQKPSRDICQRGTSLTIQCQVDSQVTMMFWYRQQPGQSLTLIATANQGSEATYESGFVIDKFPISRPNLTFSTLTVSNMSPEDSSIYLCSVKTGGNTEAFFGQGTRLTVV.

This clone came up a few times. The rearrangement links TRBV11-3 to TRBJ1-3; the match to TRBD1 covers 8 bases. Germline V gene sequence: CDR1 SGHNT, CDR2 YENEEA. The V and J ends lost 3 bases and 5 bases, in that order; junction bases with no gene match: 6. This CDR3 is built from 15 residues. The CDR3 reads CASSFDWTGRNTIYF. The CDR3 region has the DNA TGTGCCAGCAGCTTCGACTGGACAGGGAGAAACACCATATATTTT.

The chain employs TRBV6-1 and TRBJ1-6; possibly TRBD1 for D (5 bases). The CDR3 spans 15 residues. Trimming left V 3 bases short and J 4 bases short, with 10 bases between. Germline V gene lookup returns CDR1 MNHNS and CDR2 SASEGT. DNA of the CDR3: TGTGCCAGCAGTGATTCACAGGTTTATAATTCACCCCTCCACTTT. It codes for CASSDSQVYNSPLHF.

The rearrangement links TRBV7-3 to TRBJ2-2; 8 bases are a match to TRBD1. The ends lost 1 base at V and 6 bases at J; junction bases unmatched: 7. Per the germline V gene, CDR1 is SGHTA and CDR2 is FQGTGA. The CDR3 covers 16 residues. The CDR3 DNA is TGTGCCAGCAGCTTAATGGGGCAGGGGGCAGCCGGGGAGCTGTTTTTT. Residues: CASSLMGQGAAGELFF.

The CDR3 nucleotides are TGTGCCAGCAGCTTATGGGGCGCCCATGTTGGAGATACGCAGTATTTT. It translates to CASSLWGAHVGDTQYF. This chain connects TRBV7-2 to TRBJ2-3, with TRBD1 as a possible D gene (5 bases). This CDR3 is built from 16 residues. The V gene's germline CDR1 is SGHTA and CDR2 FQGNSA. V was shortened by 2 bases and J by 5 bases, with 17 bases between the two germline ends.

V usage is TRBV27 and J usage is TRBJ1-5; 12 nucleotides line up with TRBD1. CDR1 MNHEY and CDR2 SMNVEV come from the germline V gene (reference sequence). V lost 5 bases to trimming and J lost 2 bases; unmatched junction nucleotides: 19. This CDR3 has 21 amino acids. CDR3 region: CASSRLPGTGGSGIGNQPQHF. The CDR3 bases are TGTGCCAGCAGTCGATTACCCGGGACAGGGGGCAGTGGTATCGGCAATCAGCCCCAGCATTTT.

CDR3 DNA sequence: TGCGCCAGCAGCTTGATGGGACAGTGGGATACTAAGACCCAGTACTTC. It is translated as CASSLMGQWDTKTQYF. V is TRBV5-1 and J is TRBJ2-5; the match to TRBD1 covers 7 bases. Germline CDR1 SGHRS, CDR2 YFSETQ. CDR3 length equals 16 residues. The trim removed 1 base at V and 6 bases at J, leaving 12 bases unmatched. The complete variable domain, with remaining parts taken from reference TRBV5-1 and TRBJ2-5, reads KAGVTQTPRYLIKTRGQQVTLSCSPISGHRSVSWYQQTPGQGLQFLFEYFSETQRNKGNFPGRFSGRQFSNSRSEMNVSTLELGDSALYLCASSLMGQWDTKTQYFGPGTRLLVL.

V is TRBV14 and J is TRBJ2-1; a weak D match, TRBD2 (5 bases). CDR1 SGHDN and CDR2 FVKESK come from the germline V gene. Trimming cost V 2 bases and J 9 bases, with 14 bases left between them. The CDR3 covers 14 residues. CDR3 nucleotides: TGTGCCAGCAGCCAATTCGAGGGTTTTAGTGAGCAGTTCTTC. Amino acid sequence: CASSQFEGFSEQFF.

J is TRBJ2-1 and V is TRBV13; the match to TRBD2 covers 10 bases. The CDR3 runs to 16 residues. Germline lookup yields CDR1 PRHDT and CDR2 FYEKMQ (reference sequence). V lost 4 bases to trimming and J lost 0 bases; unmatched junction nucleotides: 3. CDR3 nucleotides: TGTGCCAGCAGCTCGGCTAGCGGGAGCTCCTACAATGAGCAGTTCTTC. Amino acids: CASSSASGSSYNEQFF.

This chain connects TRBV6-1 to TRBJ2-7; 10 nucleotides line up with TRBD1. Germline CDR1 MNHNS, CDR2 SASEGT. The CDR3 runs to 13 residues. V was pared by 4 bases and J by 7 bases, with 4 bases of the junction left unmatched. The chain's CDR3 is CASSARTGGEQYF. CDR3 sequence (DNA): TGTGCCAGCAGTGCAAGGACAGGGGGTGAGCAGTACTTC.

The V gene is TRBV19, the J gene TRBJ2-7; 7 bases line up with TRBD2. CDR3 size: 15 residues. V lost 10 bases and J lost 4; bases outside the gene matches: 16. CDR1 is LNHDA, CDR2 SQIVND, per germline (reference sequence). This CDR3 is CATRSHGGNQYEQYF. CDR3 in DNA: TGTGCCACCAGATCGCACGGGGGGAACCAATACGAGCAGTACTTC.

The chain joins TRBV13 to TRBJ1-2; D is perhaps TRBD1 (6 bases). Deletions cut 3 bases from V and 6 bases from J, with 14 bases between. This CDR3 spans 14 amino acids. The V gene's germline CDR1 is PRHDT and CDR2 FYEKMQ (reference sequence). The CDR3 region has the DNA TGTGCCAGCAGCTTTCCTCAGGGGCCGGATGGCTACACCTTC. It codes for CASSFPQGPDGYTF.

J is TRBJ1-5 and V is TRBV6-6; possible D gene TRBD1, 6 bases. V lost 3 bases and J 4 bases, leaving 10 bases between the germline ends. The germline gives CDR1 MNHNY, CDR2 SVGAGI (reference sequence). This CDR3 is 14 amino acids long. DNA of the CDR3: TGTGCCAGCAGTTATGGGCAGGGGAATCAGCCCCAGCATTTT. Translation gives CASSYGQGNQPQHF.

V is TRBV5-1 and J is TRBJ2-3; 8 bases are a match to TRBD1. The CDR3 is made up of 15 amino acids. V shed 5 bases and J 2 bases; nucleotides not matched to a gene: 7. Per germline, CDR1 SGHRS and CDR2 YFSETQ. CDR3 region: CASSFDRGNTDTQYF. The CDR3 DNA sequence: TGCGCCAGCAGTTTCGACAGGGGTAACACAGATACGCAGTATTTT.

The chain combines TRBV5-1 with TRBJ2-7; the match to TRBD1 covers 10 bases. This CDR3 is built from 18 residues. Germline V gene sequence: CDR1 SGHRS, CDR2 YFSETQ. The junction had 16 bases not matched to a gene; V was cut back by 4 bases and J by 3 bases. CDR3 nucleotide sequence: TGCGCCAGCAGCACTAGATCCGGGACAGGGGACCTAGTCTACGAGCAGTACTTC. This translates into CASSTRSGTGDLVYEQYF.

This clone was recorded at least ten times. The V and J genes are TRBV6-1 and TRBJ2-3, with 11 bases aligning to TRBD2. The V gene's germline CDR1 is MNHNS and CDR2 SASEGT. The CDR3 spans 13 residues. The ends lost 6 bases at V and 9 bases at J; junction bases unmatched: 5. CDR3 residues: CASRTSGGKTQYF. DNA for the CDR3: TGTGCCAGCAGAACTAGCGGGGGAAAAACGCAGTATTTT.

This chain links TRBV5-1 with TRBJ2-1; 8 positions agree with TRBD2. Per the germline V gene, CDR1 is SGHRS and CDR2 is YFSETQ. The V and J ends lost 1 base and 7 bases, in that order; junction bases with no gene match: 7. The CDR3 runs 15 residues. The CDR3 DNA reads TGCGCCAGCAGCTTGTTGGCGGGGGGTTTTAATGAGCAGTTCTTC. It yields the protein CASSLLAGGFNEQFF.

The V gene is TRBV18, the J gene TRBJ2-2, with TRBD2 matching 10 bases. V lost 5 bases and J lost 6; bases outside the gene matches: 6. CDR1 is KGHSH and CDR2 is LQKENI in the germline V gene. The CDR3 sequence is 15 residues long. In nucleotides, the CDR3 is TGTGCCAGCTCAGAAGCGGGAGGGCCGTCCGGGGAGCTGTTTTTT. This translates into CASSEAGGPSGELFF. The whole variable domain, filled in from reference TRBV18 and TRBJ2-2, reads NAGVMQNPRHLVRRRGQEARLRCSPMKGHSHVYWYRQLPEEGLKFMVYLQKENIIDESGMPKERFSAEFPKEGPSILRIQQVVRGDSAAYFCASSEAGGPSGELFFGEGSRLTVL.

The CDR3 is CASSFTPGQGQQETQYF. The CDR3, as DNA: TGTGCCAGCAGCTTTACCCCGGGACAGGGGCAACAAGAGACCCAGTACTTC. This chain connects TRBV9 to TRBJ2-5; 10 bases line up with TRBD1. CDR1 and CDR2 (germline): SGDLS, YYNGEE. Germline trimming cut 4 bases from V and 2 bases from J; bases unmatched to any gene: 11. The CDR3 is made up of 17 amino acids.

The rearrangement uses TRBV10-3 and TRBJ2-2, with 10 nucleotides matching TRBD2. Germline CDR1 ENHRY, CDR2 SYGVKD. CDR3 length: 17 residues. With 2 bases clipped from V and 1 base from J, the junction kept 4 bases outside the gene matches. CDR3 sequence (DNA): TGTGCCATCAGTGAGCGTCGGACTAGCGGGAACACCGGGGAGCTGTTTTTT. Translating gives CAISERRTSGNTGELFF.